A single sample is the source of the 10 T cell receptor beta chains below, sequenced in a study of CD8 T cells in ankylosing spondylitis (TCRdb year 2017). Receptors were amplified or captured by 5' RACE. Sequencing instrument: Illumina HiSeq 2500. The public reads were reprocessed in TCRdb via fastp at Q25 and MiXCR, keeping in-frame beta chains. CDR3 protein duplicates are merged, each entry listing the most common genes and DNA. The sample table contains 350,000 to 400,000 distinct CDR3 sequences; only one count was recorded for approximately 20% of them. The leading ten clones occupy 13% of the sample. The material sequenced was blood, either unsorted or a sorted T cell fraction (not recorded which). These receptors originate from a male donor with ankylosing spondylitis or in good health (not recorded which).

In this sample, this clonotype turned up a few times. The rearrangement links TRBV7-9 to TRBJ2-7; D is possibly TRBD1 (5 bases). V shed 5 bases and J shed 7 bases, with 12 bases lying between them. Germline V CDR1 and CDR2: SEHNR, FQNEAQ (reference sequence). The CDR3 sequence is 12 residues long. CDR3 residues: CASSAGLSEQYF. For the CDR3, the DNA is TGTGCCAGCAGCGCAGGGTTATCGGAGCAGTACTTC.

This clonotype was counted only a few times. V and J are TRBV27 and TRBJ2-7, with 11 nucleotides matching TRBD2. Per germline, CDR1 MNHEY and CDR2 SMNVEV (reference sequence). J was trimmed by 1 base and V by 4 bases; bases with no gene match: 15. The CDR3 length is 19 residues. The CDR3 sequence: CASSSRVEASGGPSYEQYF. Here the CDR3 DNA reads TGTGCCAGCAGTTCCCGCGTGGAGGCTAGCGGGGGGCCTTCCTACGAGCAGTACTTC.

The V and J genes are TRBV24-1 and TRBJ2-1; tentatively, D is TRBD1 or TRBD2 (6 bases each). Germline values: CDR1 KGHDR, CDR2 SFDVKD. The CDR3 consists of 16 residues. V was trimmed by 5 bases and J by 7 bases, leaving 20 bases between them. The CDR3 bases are TGTGCCACCAGTGTATCCCGTGGGGGGCCGGGGAATGAGCAGTTCTTC. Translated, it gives CATSVSRGGPGNEQFF.

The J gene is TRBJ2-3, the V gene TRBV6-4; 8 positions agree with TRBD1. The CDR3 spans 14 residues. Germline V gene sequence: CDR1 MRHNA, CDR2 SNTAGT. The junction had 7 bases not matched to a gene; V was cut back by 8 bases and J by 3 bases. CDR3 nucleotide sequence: TGTGCCAGCGGGCAGACAGGGGAAACAGATACGCAGTATTTT. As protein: CASGQTGETDTQYF.

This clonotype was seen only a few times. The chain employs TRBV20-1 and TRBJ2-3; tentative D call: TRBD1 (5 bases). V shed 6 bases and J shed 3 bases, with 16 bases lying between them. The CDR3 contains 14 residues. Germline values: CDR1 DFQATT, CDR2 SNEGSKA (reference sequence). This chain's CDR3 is CSASDSRLTDTQYF. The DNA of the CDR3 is TGCAGTGCCTCTGACAGCAGGCTGACAGATACGCAGTATTTT.

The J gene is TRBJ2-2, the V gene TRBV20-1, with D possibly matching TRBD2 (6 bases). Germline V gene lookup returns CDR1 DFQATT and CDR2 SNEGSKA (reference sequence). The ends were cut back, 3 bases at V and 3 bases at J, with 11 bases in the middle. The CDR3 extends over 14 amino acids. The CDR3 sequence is CSASAGRDTGELFF. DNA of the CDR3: TGCAGTGCTAGTGCGGGGCGAGACACCGGGGAGCTGTTTTTT.

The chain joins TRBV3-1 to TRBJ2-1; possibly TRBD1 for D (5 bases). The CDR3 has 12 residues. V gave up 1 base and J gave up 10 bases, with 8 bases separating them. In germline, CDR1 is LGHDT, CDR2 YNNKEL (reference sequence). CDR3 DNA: TGTGCCAGCAGCCAAGTAGACAGCGAGCAGTTCTTC. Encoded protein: CASSQVDSEQFF.

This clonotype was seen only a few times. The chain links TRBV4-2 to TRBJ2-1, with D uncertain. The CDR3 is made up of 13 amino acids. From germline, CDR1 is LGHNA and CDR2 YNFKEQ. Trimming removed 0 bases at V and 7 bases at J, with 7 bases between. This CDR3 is CASSQDVGNEQFF. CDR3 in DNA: TGTGCCAGCAGCCAAGATGTGGGAAATGAGCAGTTCTTC.

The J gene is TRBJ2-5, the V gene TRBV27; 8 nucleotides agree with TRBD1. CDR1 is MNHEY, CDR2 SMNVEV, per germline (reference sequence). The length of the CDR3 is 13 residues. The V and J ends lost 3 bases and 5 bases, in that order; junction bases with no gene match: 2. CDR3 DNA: TGTGCCAGCAGTTTGGACAGGGTTGAGACCCAGTACTTC. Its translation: CASSLDRVETQYF.

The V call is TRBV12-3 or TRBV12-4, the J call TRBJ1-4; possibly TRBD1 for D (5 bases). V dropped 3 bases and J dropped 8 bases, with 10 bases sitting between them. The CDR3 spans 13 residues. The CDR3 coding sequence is TGTGCCAGCAGTTTCAGGGAAGGCGAAAAACTGTTTTTT. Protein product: CASSFREGEKLFF.